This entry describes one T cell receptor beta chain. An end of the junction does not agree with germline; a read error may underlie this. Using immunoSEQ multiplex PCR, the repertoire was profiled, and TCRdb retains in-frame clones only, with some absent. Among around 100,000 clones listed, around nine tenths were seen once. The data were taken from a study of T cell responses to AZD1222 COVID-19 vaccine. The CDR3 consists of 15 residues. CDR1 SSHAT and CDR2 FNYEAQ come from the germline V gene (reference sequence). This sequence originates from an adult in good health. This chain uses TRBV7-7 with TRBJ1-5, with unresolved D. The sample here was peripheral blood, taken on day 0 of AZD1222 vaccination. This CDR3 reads CASSLPRTFGQPQHF. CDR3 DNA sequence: TGTGCTAGCAGCTTACCCAGGACCTTCGGGCAGCCCCAGCATTTT.